These 10 T cell receptor beta chains originate from one sample sequenced in a study of cytomegalovirus exposure and HLA in healthy donors. PCR involved 60 Vbeta and 13 Jbeta primers. Using immunoSEQ multiplex PCR, the repertoire was profiled, and TCRdb retains in-frame clones only, with some absent. The table has roughly 130,000 clones, roughly 82% seen once; the top ten hold around 11%. Specimen: PBMCs. The receptors originated from a male donor in good health and CMV-seropositive.

The gene calls are TRBV18 and TRBJ2-5, with D uncertain. The germline V and J ends were trimmed by 0 bases and 5 bases, with 4 bases remaining between them. There are 12 residues in the CDR3. CDR1 KGHSH and CDR2 LQKENI come from the germline V gene. CDR3 bases: TGTGCCAGCTCACCACCCGTGGAGACCCAGTACTTC. This codes for CASSPPVETQYF.

This chain connects TRBV7-9 to TRBJ2-3, with D possibly matching TRBD2 (6 bases). The V gene lost 6 bases and the J gene lost 0 bases, with 7 bases spanning the gap. CDR1 and CDR2 (germline): SEHNR, FQNEAQ (reference sequence). This CDR3 spans 13 amino acids. DNA for the CDR3: TGTGCCAGCAGACTAGCCAGCACAGATACGCAGTATTTT. Protein: CASRLASTDTQYF.

In its sample, this clone was seen a few times. V and J are TRBV29-1 and TRBJ1-1; unclear D gene. The V gene lost 4 bases and the J gene lost 1 base, with 7 bases spanning the gap. CDR3 size: 12 residues. Looked up from germline, CDR1 is SQVTM and CDR2 is ANQGSEA. The CDR3 nucleotides are TGCAGCGTTGTGTACGGGAACACTGAAGCTTTCTTT. It codes for CSVVYGNTEAFF.

The rearrangement links TRBV28 to TRBJ2-2, with 12 bases lining up with TRBD2. The J segment lost 6 bases and the V segment lost 5 bases, leaving 4 bases of the junction unmatched. CDR3 length: 15 residues. Germline assignment: CDR1 MDHEN and CDR2 SYDVKM. For the CDR3, the DNA is TGTGCCAGCAGTCGACTAGCGGGAGTTTCCGGGGAGCTGTTTTTT. It specifies CASSRLAGVSGELFF.

The chain uses TRBV30 and TRBJ2-7, with 8 bases fitting TRBD2. V lost 5 bases and J lost 9; bases outside the gene matches: 9. The CDR3 runs 12 residues. Germline V gene sequence: CDR1 GTSNPN, CDR2 SVGIG (reference sequence). The CDR3 is CAWGESGGGQYF. In DNA form, the CDR3 reads TGTGCCTGGGGGGAGAGCGGGGGCGGGCAGTACTTC.

This chain uses TRBV5-6 with TRBJ2-5; 9 bases align to TRBD1. Germline CDR1 SGHDT, CDR2 YYEEEE. The CDR3 is 15 residues long. The ends lost 3 bases at V and 2 bases at J; junction bases unmatched: 5. CDR3 nucleotides: TGTGCCAGCAGCTGGGCGACAGGGGGACAAGAGACCCAGTACTTC. Translation gives CASSWATGGQETQYF.

This sequence joins TRBV28 and TRBJ2-2; 11 bases align to TRBD2. Unmatched junction bases numbered 5, after V lost 8 bases and J lost 3 bases. In germline, CDR1 is MDHEN, CDR2 SYDVKM. CDR3 length: 15 residues. The CDR3 loop is CASQTSGSYTGELFF. In DNA form, the CDR3 reads TGTGCCAGCCAAACTAGCGGGAGCTACACCGGGGAGCTGTTTTTT.

In DNA, the CDR3 is TGCGCCAGCAGCCAAGAGTACGAGCGGGAGCTGAACAATGAGCAGTTCTTC. Translation: CASSQEYERELNNEQFF. This chain uses TRBV4-1 with TRBJ2-1; 8 bases match TRBD2. V lost 0 bases, J lost 5 bases, and 9 bases stayed unmatched. Per germline, CDR1 MGHRA and CDR2 YSYEKL. The CDR3 sequence is 17 residues long.

The chain employs TRBV12-2 and TRBJ2-7; the D call of TRBD1 is as the table states it, not checked on the DNA. TRBV12-2 is reported as a pseudogene. There are 18 residues in the CDR3. This chain's CDR3 is CASRLVSRDSDNSYEQYF. DNA for the CDR3: TGTGCAAGTCGCTTAGTATCCCGAGACAGCGATAACTCCTACGAGCAGTACTTC.

The genes are TRBV10-3 and TRBJ1-1; D unclear. The V end lost 1 base, the J end lost 6 bases, and 15 bases lay between the germline ends. This CDR3 is built from 15 residues. The germline V gene encodes CDR1 ENHRY and CDR2 SYGVKD. The CDR3 loop is CAISEYGEAYAEAFF. The CDR3 coding sequence is TGTGCCATCAGTGAGTATGGTGAGGCGTACGCTGAAGCTTTCTTT.